What follows are 21 T cell receptor beta chains derived from one specimen sequenced in a study of identifying expanded T cells in peripheral blood. Assay used: immunoSEQ multiplex PCR; TCRdb lists only in-frame clones, some missing. This table holds approximately 140,000 clones, 65% to 90% found once. Material for sequencing was blood. These receptors originate from a person between 18 and 75 years old in good health.

The chain links TRBV5-4 to TRBJ2-2; no reliable D call. CDR1 SGHNT and CDR2 YYREEE come from the germline V gene (reference sequence). Trimming shortened V by 5 bases and J by 2 bases, and 13 bases separated the two germline ends. The CDR3 contains 15 residues. The CDR3 spells CASSLARSNTGELFF. CDR3 bases: TGTGCCAGCAGTCTTGCACGGAGCAACACCGGGGAGCTGTTTTTT.

The gene calls are TRBV6-4 and TRBJ1-1; D is unclear. The germline V gene encodes CDR1 MRHNA and CDR2 SNTAGT. This CDR3 contains 13 residues. The V gene lost 3 bases and the J gene lost 1 base, with 6 bases spanning the gap. Here the CDR3 reads CASSEPPNTEAFF. The CDR3 bases are TGTGCCAGCAGTGAACCCCCGAACACTGAAGCTTTCTTT.

The chain carries TRBV29-1 and TRBJ1-2; tentative D call: TRBD1 (5 bases). Germline CDR1 and CDR2: SQVTM and ANQGSEA. The CDR3 has 12 amino acids. The V gene lost 4 bases and the J gene lost 5 bases, with 11 bases spanning the gap. CDR3: CSVGAGLYGYTF. Here the CDR3 DNA reads TGCAGCGTTGGAGCGGGGCTGTATGGCTACACCTTC.

The V call is TRBV7-9, the J call TRBJ1-5, with a possible D match to TRBD1 (5 bases). The V gene lost 4 bases and the J gene lost 6 bases, with 16 bases spanning the gap. The CDR3 loop spans 15 amino acids. Looked up from germline, CDR1 is SEHNR and CDR2 is FQNEAQ (reference sequence). CDR3 coding DNA: TGTGCCAGCAGCTCCCTAACCCCGACAGTTCAGCCCCAGCATTTT. Its protein is CASSSLTPTVQPQHF.

The chain employs TRBV29-1 and TRBJ2-1, with D perhaps matching TRBD1 (5 bases). The V gene's germline CDR1 is SQVTM and CDR2 ANQGSEA. The germline V and J ends were trimmed by 4 bases and 8 bases, with 18 bases remaining between them. The CDR3 extends over 14 amino acids. CDR3 in amino acids: CSVGVTGLRDEQFF. The DNA for the CDR3 is TGCAGCGTTGGGGTAACGGGTCTCAGGGATGAGCAGTTCTTC.

The V gene is TRBV7-9, the J gene TRBJ2-2, with D unresolved. CDR1 and CDR2 from the germline V gene are SEHNR and FQNEAQ (reference sequence). CDR3 length: 16 residues. Between the trimmed V and J ends, which lost 0 bases and 7 bases, there was a span of 15 bases. The DNA of the CDR3 is TGTGCCAGCAGCTTAGCTCCTTTCGGTTACGGCGGGGAGCTGTTTTTT. This translates into CASSLAPFGYGGELFF.

This clone occurred a few times. This chain links TRBV6-6 with TRBJ1-6, with D unresolved. The CDR3 covers 15 residues. Trimming cost V 8 bases and J 8 bases, with 19 bases left between them. Germline CDR1 is MNHNY and CDR2 is SVGAGI (reference sequence). DNA of the CDR3: TGTGCCAGCGGAGCGTACGAGATTGGGGATTCACCCCTCCACTTT. Amino acids: CASGAYEIGDSPLHF.

The chain is built from TRBV9 and TRBJ1-1, with D perhaps matching TRBD1 (6 bases). The germline CDR1 and CDR2 sequences are SGDLS and YYNGEE. The CDR3 covers 15 residues. V lost 3 bases, J lost 6 bases, and 18 bases lay in between. CDR3 region: CASSATWGPGSEAFF. The CDR3 DNA follows: TGTGCCAGCAGCGCTACTTGGGGGCCAGGGTCTGAAGCTTTCTTT.

V gene TRBV25-1 combines with J gene TRBJ2-7, with TRBD2 matching 7 bases. The CDR3 spans 15 residues. Trimming removed 5 bases from V and 2 bases from J; junction bases left unmatched: 9. The germline V gene encodes CDR1 MGHDK and CDR2 SYGVNS. CDR3 in amino acids: CASSPRASGAYEQYF. In nucleotides, the CDR3 is TGTGCCAGCAGTCCCCGGGCTAGCGGAGCCTACGAGCAGTACTTC.

The chain carries TRBV29-1 and TRBJ2-2; TRBD1 might be the D (6 bases). The germline CDR1 and CDR2 sequences are SQVTM and ANQGSEA. The CDR3 sequence is 14 residues long. The germline V and J ends were trimmed by 5 bases and 9 bases, with 19 bases remaining between them. As DNA, the CDR3 is TGCAGCGTTTCCACAGGGAGTAACGGCAGGGAGCTGTTTTTT. Residues: CSVSTGSNGRELFF.

This clone has just one count. CDR3 in amino acids: CASSFKVQGITDTQYF. The CDR3 DNA follows: TGTGCCAGCAGCTTTAAGGTCCAGGGGATCACAGATACGCAGTATTTT. The V and J genes are TRBV11-2 and TRBJ2-3; possibly TRBD1 for D (6 bases). The CDR3 sequence is 16 residues long. V lost 3 bases and J 2 bases, leaving 15 bases between the germline ends. Germline CDR1 and CDR2: SGHAT and FQNNGV.

The V and J genes are TRBV4-1 and TRBJ1-1, with D tentatively TRBD1 (6 bases). The V end lost 8 bases, the J end lost 3 bases, and 19 bases lay between the germline ends. The CDR3 is made up of 15 amino acids. In germline, CDR1 is MGHRA, CDR2 YSYEKL. The CDR3 DNA reads as TGCGCCAGCGGTGCAAGCGGGGGGCTCGACACTGAAGCTTTCTTT. This translates into CASGASGGLDTEAFF.

The chain carries TRBV10-3 and TRBJ2-3; D might be TRBD2 (5 bases). CDR3 length: 13 amino acids. CDR1 and CDR2 from the germline V gene are ENHRY and SYGVKD. V was clipped by 2 bases and J by 8 bases, with 11 bases between them. CDR3: CAISEARAVTQYF. Here the CDR3 DNA reads TGTGCCATCAGTGAGGCGAGAGCGGTTACGCAGTATTTT.

The rearrangement joins TRBV7-9 to TRBJ2-5; 9 bases match TRBD2. The CDR3 totals 17 residues. Germline CDR1 and CDR2: SEHNR and FQNEAQ (reference sequence). V dropped 5 bases and J dropped 5; count of bases not matched to a gene: 15. CDR3 coding DNA: TGTGCCAGCAGCCAAGGCCTAGCGGGGCTATCAAGGGAGACCCAGTACTTC. Protein sequence: CASSQGLAGLSRETQYF.

V and J are TRBV4-1 and TRBJ1-5; 7 nucleotides agree with TRBD1. Unmatched junction bases numbered 6, after V lost 0 bases and J lost 7 bases. Germline V gene data show CDR1 as MGHRA and CDR2 as YSYEKL. The CDR3 runs to 15 residues. The CDR3 sequence is CASSQDPQGEQPQHF. As DNA, the CDR3 is TGCGCCAGCAGCCAAGATCCGCAGGGGGAACAGCCCCAGCATTTT.

This clone was seen a handful of times. This rearrangement joins TRBV6-6 to TRBJ2-2, with a tentative D call TRBD2 (7 bases). V was trimmed by 0 bases and J by 3 bases, leaving 11 bases between them. Per germline, CDR1 MNHNY and CDR2 SVGAGI (reference sequence). This CDR3 contains 16 residues. CDR3 sequence reads: CASSYSKGGHTGELFF. DNA of the CDR3: TGTGCCAGCAGTTACTCGAAGGGGGGGCACACCGGGGAGCTGTTTTTT.

V usage is TRBV10-1 and J usage is TRBJ2-2; D is ambiguous. Trimming shortened V by 2 bases and J by 4 bases, and 2 bases separated the two germline ends. The length of the CDR3 is 12 residues. Germline V gene sequence: CDR1 WNHNN, CDR2 SYGVQD (reference sequence). The CDR3 sequence is CASSEGTGELFF. The CDR3 bases are TGCGCCAGCAGTGAGGGCACCGGGGAGCTGTTTTTT.

CDR3 DNA: TGTGCCAGCAGCTTGAGATCCAATCAGCCCCAGCATTTT. Translating it yields CASSLRSNQPQHF. The V and J genes are TRBV5-8 and TRBJ1-5; D gene unclear. CDR1 is SGHTS, CDR2 YDEGEE, per germline. There are 13 residues in the CDR3. The germline V and J ends were trimmed by 1 base and 3 bases, with 5 bases remaining between them.

The genes are TRBV18 and TRBJ1-5; D may be TRBD1 (5 bases). There are 14 residues in the CDR3. The V gene's germline CDR1 is KGHSH and CDR2 LQKENI. V was cut by 1 base and J by 5 bases, with 9 bases left in between. CDR3 region: CASSPRQTDQPQHF. The DNA for the CDR3 is TGTGCCAGCTCACCACGACAGACCGATCAGCCCCAGCATTTT. The full variable domain, in which reference TRBV18 and TRBJ1-5 provide the parts outside the CDR3, is NAGVMQNPRHLVRRRGQEARLRCSPMKGHSHVYWYRQLPEEGLKFMVYLQKENIIDESGMPKERFSAEFPKEGPSILRIQQVVRGDSAAYFCASSPRQTDQPQHFGDGTRLSIL.

The chain is built from TRBV7-9 and TRBJ1-5; a possible D gene is TRBD1 (6 bases). V gave up 5 bases and J gave up 8 bases, with 13 bases separating them. Germline V gives CDR1 SEHNR, CDR2 FQNEAQ (reference sequence). This CDR3 contains 13 residues. The CDR3 is CASSRGGHEPQHF. The CDR3 nucleotides are TGTGCCAGCAGCCGGGGGGGGCATGAGCCCCAGCATTTT.

The rearrangement links TRBV2 to TRBJ2-3; 10 bases map to TRBD2. Germline CDR1 reads SNHLY; CDR2 reads FYNNEI. Trimming at V came to 3 bases and at J to 4 bases, leaving 4 bases not matched to a gene. The CDR3 length is 15 residues. The DNA of the CDR3 is TGTGCCAGCAGTGATTTAGCGGGGGGCCCAGATACGCAGTATTTT. Protein sequence: CASSDLAGGPDTQYF.